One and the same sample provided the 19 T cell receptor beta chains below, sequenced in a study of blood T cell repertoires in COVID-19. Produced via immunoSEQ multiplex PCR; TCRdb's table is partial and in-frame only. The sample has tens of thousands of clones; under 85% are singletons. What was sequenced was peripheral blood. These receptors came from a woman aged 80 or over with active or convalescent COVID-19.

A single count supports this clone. The CDR3 DNA reads TGTGCCAGCAGCTTGAGGGCAGGCCCTCTCTATGGCTACACCTTC. It specifies CASSLRAGPLYGYTF. This chain joins TRBV7-9 and TRBJ1-2; D uncertain. V gave up 3 bases and J gave up 4 bases, with 15 bases separating them. The V gene's germline CDR1 is SEHNR and CDR2 FQNEAQ (reference sequence). The CDR3 is made up of 15 amino acids.

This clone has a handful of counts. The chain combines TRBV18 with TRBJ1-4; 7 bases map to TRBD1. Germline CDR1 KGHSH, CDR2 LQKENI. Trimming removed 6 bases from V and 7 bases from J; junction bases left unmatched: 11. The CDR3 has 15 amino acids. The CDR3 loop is CASSGPGQDAEKLFF. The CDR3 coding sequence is TGTGCCAGCTCGGGTCCCGGACAGGATGCTGAAAAACTGTTTTTT.

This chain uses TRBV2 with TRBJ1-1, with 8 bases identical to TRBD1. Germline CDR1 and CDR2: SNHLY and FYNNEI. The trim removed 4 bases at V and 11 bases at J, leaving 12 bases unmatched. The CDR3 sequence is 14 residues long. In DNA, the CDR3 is TGTGCCAGCAGTGCAACAGGGGGTTCGGGGCGGGCTTTCTTT. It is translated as CASSATGGSGRAFF.

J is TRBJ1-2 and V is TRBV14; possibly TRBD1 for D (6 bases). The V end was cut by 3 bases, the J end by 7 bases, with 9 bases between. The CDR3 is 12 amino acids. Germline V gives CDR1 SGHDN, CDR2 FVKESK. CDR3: CASSQYRAGYTF. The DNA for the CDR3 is TGTGCCAGCAGCCAGTACAGGGCTGGCTACACCTTC.

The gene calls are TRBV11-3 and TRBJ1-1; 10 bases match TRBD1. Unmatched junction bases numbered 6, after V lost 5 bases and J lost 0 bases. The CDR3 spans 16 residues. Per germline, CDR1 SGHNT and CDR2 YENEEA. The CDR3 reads CASSEDRGRVNTEAFF. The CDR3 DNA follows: TGTGCCAGCAGCGAAGACAGGGGGCGGGTGAACACTGAAGCTTTCTTT.

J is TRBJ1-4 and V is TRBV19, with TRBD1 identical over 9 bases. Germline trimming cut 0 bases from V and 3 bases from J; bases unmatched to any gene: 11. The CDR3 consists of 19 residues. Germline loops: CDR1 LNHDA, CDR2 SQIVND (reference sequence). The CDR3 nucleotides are TGTGCCAGTAGTATAGATGTAGACCCCCGGACAGGGGCTAATGAAAAACTGTTTTTT. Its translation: CASSIDVDPRTGANEKLFF.

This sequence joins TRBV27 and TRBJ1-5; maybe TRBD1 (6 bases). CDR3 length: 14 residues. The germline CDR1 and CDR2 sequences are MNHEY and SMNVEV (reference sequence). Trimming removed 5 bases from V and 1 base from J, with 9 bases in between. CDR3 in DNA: TGTGCCAGCAGTCAGGGGTGGAGCAATCAGCCCCAGCATTTT. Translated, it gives CASSQGWSNQPQHF.

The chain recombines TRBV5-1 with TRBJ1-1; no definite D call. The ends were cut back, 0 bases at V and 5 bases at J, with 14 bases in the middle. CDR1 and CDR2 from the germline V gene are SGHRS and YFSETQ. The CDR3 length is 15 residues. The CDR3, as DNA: TGCGCCAGCAGCTTGGGTCAGACTTCATCGACTGAAGCTTTCTTT. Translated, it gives CASSLGQTSSTEAFF. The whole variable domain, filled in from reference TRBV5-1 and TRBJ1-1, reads KAGVTQTPRYLIKTRGQQVTLSCSPISGHRSVSWYQQTPGQGLQFLFEYFSETQRNKGNFPGRFSGRQFSNSRSEMNVSTLELGDSALYLCASSLGQTSSTEAFFGQGTRLTVV.

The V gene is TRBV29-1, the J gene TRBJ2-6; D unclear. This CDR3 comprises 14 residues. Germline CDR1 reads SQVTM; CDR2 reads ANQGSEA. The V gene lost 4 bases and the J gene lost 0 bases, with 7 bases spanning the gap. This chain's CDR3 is CSVVSGSGANVLTF. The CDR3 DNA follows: TGCAGCGTTGTTTCGGGCTCTGGGGCCAACGTCCTGACTTTC.

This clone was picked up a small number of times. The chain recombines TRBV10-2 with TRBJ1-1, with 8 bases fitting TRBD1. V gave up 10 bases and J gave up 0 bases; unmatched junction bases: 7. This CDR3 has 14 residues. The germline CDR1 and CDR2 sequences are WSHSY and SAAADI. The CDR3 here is CATLVQGVNTEAFF. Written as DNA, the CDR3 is TGCGCCACCTTAGTACAGGGGGTGAACACTGAAGCTTTCTTT.

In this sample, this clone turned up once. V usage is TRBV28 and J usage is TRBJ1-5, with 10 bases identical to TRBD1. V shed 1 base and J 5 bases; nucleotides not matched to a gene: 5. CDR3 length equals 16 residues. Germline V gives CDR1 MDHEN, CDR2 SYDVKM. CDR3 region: CASSLFFGTGDQPQHF. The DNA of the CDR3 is TGTGCCAGCAGTTTATTCTTCGGGACAGGGGATCAGCCCCAGCATTTT.

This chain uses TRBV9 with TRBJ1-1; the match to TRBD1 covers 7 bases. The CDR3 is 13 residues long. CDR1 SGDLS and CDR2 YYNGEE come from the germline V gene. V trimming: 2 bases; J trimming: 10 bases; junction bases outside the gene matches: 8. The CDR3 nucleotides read TGTGCCAGCAGCGTGGGGACAGAAGACGGAGCTTTCTTT. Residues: CASSVGTEDGAFF. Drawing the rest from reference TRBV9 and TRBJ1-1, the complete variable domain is DSGVTQTPKHLITATGQRVTLRCSPRSGDLSVYWYQQSLDQGLQFLIQYYNGEERAKGNILERFSAQQFPDLHSELNLSSLELGDSALYFCASSVGTEDGAFFGQGTRLTVV.

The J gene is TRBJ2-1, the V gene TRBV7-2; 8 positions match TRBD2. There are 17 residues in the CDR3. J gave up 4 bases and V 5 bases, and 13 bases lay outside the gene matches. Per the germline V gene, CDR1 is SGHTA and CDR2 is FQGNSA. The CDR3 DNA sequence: TGTGCCAGCAGCAAGACACGGGAACTAGCGGTTTACAATGAGCAGTTCTTC. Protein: CASSKTRELAVYNEQFF. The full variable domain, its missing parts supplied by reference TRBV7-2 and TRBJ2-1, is GAGVSQSPSNKVTEKGKDVELRCDPISGHTALYWYRQSLGQGLEFLIYFQGNSAPDKSGLPSDRFSAERTGGSVSTLTIQRTQQEDSAVYLCASSKTRELAVYNEQFFGPGTRLTVL.

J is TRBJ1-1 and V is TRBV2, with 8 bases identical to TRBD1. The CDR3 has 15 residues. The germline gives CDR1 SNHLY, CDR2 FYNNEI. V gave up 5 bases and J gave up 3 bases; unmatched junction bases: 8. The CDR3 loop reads CASSLSTGAYTEAFF. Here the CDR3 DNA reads TGTGCCAGCAGTCTTTCGACAGGGGCGTACACTGAAGCTTTCTTT.

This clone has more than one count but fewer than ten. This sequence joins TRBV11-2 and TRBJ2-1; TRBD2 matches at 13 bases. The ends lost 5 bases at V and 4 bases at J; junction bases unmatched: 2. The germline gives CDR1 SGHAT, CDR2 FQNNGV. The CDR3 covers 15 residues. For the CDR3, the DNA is TGTGCCAGCAGCGAGACTAGCGGGGGGTACAATGAGCAGTTCTTC. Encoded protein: CASSETSGGYNEQFF. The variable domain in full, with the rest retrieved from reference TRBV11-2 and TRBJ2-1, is EAGVAQSPRYKIIEKRQSVAFWCNPISGHATLYWYQQILGQGPKLLIQFQNNGVVDDSQLPKDRFSAERLKGVDSTLKIQPAKLEDSAVYLCASSETSGGYNEQFFGPGTRLTVL.

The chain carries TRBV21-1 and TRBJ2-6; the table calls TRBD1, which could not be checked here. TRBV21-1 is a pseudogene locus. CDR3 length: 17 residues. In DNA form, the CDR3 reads TGTGCCAGCAGCAAAGAACAGGGTGGGTCTGGGGCCAACGTCCTGACTTTC. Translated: CASSKEQGGSGANVLTF.

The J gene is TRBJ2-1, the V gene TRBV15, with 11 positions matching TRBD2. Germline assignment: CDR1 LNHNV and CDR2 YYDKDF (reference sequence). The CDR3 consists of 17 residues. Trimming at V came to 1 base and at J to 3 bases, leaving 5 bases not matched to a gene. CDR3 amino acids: CATSRGVLAGGYNEQFF. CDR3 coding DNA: TGTGCCACCAGCAGAGGGGTCCTAGCGGGGGGCTACAATGAGCAGTTCTTC.

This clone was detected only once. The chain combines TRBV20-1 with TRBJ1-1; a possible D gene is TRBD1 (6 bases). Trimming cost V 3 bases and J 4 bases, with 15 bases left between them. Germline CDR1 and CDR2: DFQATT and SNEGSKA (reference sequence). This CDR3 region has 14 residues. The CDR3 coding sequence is TGCAGTGCTAGTCGCAGGGGCGGTAGCACTGAAGCTTTCTTT. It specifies CSASRRGGSTEAFF.

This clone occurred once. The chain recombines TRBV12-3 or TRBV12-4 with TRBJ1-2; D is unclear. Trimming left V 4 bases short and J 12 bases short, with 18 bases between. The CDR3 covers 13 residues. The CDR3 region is CASSSSSGSVHTF. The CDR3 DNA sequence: TGTGCCAGCAGTTCTTCCTCGGGTTCGGTACACACCTTC.